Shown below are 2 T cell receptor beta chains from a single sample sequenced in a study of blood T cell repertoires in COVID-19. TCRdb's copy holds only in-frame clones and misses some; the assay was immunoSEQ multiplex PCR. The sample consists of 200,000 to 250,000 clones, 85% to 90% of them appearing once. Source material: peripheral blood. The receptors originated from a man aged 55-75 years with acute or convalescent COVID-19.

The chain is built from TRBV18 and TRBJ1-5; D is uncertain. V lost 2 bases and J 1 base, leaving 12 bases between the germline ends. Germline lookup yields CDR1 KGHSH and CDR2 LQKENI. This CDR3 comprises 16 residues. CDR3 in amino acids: CASSPTPGSSNQPQHF. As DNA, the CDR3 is TGTGCCAGCTCACCAACCCCGGGATCCAGCAATCAGCCCCAGCATTTT.

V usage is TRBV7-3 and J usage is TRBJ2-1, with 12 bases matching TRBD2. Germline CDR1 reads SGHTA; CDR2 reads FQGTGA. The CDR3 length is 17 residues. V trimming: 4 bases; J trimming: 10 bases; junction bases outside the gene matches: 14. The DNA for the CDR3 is TGTGCCAGCAGCTCCGCGAAACTAGCGGGAGGCCGGGGGGAGCAGTTCTTC. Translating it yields CASSSAKLAGGRGEQFF.